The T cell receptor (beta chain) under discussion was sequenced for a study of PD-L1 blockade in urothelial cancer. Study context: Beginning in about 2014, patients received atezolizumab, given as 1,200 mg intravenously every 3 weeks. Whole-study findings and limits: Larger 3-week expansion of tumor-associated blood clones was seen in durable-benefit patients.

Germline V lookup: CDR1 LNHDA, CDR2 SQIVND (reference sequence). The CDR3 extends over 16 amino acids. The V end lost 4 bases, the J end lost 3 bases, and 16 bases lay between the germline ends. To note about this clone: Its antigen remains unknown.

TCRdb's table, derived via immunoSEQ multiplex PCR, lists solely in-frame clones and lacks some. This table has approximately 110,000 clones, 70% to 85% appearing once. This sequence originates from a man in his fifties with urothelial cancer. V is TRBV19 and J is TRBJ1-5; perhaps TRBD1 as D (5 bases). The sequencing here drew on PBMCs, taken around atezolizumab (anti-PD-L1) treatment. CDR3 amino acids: CASSTWGPLDNQPQHF. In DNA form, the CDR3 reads TGTGCCAGTAGTACTTGGGGCCCTTTGGACAATCAGCCCCAGCATTTT.